Listed here are 13 T cell receptor beta chains from one sample, sequenced in a study of cytomegalovirus exposure and HLA in healthy donors. The PCR made use of 60 Vbeta and 13 Jbeta primers. The protocol was immunoSEQ multiplex PCR, while the TCRdb copy is restricted to in-frame clones and leaves out a portion. The sample lists more than 90,000 clones, 75% seen once, with less than 11% in the top ten. The sample comprised PBMCs. Receptors originate from a man between 50 and 59 years old in good health and CMV-seronegative.

The rearrangement links TRBV18 to TRBJ2-1; TRBD2 is a possible D gene (6 bases). The length of the CDR3 is 15 residues. The V end lost 1 base, the J end lost 7 bases, and 14 bases lay between the germline ends. Germline V gene data show CDR1 as KGHSH and CDR2 as LQKENI. The CDR3 nucleotides are TGTGCCAGCTCACCACTGTCAGGGACTGGGAATGAGCAGTTCTTC. This encodes CASSPLSGTGNEQFF. Using reference TRBV18 and TRBJ2-1 for the parts outside the CDR3, the full variable domain is NAGVMQNPRHLVRRRGQEARLRCSPMKGHSHVYWYRQLPEEGLKFMVYLQKENIIDESGMPKERFSAEFPKEGPSILRIQQVVRGDSAAYFCASSPLSGTGNEQFFGPGTRLTVL.

The rearrangement uses TRBV6-4 and TRBJ2-1, with 8 nucleotides matching TRBD2. The length of the CDR3 is 14 residues. The germline gives CDR1 MRHNA, CDR2 SNTAGT. V was clipped by 4 bases and J by 3 bases; unmatched bases: 2. Here the CDR3 DNA reads TGTGCCAGCAGTGGGCTAGCGGGCTACAATGAGCAGTTCTTC. Amino acids: CASSGLAGYNEQFF.

The count of this clone is one. The V call is TRBV30, the J call TRBJ1-1, with D perhaps matching TRBD1 (6 bases). Germline assignment: CDR1 GTSNPN and CDR2 SVGIG (reference sequence). V was pared by 0 bases and J by 3 bases, with 14 bases between. The CDR3 is 15 residues long. DNA for the CDR3: TGTGCCTGGAGTGTAAAAGGGACACCGTACACTGAAGCTTTCTTT. This encodes CAWSVKGTPYTEAFF.

The chain couples TRBV7-8 to TRBJ2-1, with TRBD2 matching over 11 bases. V was clipped by 8 bases and J by 7 bases; unmatched bases: 10. This CDR3 is 15 amino acids long. In germline, CDR1 is SGHVS, CDR2 FQNEAQ. CDR3 amino acids: CASSRDLAGGNEQFF. The DNA of the CDR3 is TGTGCCAGCTCTAGGGATTTAGCGGGGGGGAATGAGCAGTTCTTC.

As for this clone: Mismatch with germline at one junction end may stem from a read error. This chain connects TRBV7-9 to TRBJ2-5; 8 bases match TRBD2. The CDR3 loop spans 15 amino acids. Per germline, CDR1 SEHNR and CDR2 FQNEAQ (reference sequence). This CDR3 is CSSSLEAGATETQYF. CDR3 DNA: TGTTCCAGCAGCTTAGAAGCGGGAGCTACGGAGACCCAGTACTTC.

In its sample, this clone was seen once. V usage is TRBV6-5 and J usage is TRBJ2-7, with 7 bases matching TRBD1. Trimming at V came to 4 bases and at J to 5 bases, leaving 2 bases not matched to a gene. This CDR3 region has 12 residues. The germline V gene encodes CDR1 MNHEY and CDR2 SVGAGI. The chain's CDR3 is CASSLRGHEQYF. In DNA form, the CDR3 reads TGTGCCAGCAGTTTAAGGGGGCACGAGCAGTACTTC.

Only a few counts were recorded for this clone. The chain joins TRBV28 to TRBJ1-3; TRBD1 agrees at 8 bases. The CDR3 is made up of 18 amino acids. V lost 2 bases and J lost 4; bases outside the gene matches: 13. Germline V gene sequence: CDR1 MDHEN, CDR2 SYDVKM. The CDR3 DNA reads as TGTGCCAGCAGTTTAGGGTCAGGGGCCAGGGGGCAAGGAAACACCATATATTTT. Protein sequence: CASSLGSGARGQGNTIYF.

The chain combines TRBV11-2 with TRBJ2-3, with 8 positions matching TRBD2. The CDR3 is 17 amino acids. Looked up from germline, CDR1 is SGHAT and CDR2 is FQNNGV. Germline trimming cut 3 bases from V and 6 bases from J; bases unmatched to any gene: 14. The CDR3 DNA sequence: TGTGCCAGCAGCTTTTCTGGGTCTGTCGGGAGGGCCGATACGCAGTATTTT. Its protein is CASSFSGSVGRADTQYF.

The chain couples TRBV19 to TRBJ1-5; 8 nucleotides line up with TRBD1. The CDR3 extends over 15 amino acids. The germline V gene encodes CDR1 LNHDA and CDR2 SQIVND (reference sequence). Trimming removed 3 bases from V and 2 bases from J; junction bases left unmatched: 3. The CDR3 spells CASSIRGQGNQPQHF. As DNA, the CDR3 is TGTGCCAGTAGTATCAGGGGACAGGGCAATCAGCCCCAGCATTTT.

This chain joins TRBV28 and TRBJ2-1, with TRBD2 matching over 7 bases. Germline trimming cut 3 bases from V and 6 bases from J; bases unmatched to any gene: 11. Germline CDR1 is MDHEN and CDR2 is SYDVKM. This CDR3 comprises 16 residues. CDR3 in amino acids: CASSLWRKGGSNEQFF. CDR3 nucleotides: TGTGCCAGCAGTTTGTGGCGAAAAGGCGGGAGCAATGAGCAGTTCTTC.

This clone has a single count. The V and J genes are TRBV2 and TRBJ2-7; D is possibly TRBD1 (6 bases). CDR1 is SNHLY, CDR2 FYNNEI, per germline. This CDR3 is built from 14 residues. V was cut by 3 bases and J by 9 bases, with 18 bases left in between. CDR3 DNA: TGTGCCAGCAGTGATGCAGGGGCTCTATTCGGGCAGTACTTC. Its translation: CASSDAGALFGQYF.

The chain combines TRBV7-3 with TRBJ2-2; D is possibly TRBD2 (6 bases). V lost 5 bases to trimming and J lost 4 bases, with 23 bases between them. The germline V gene has CDR1 SGHTA and CDR2 FQGTGA. The CDR3 is 18 amino acids. CDR3 nucleotides: TGTGCCAGCAGCCCGACCCGCGTTGCCGGGAGAATCACCGGGGAGCTGTTTTTT. It translates to CASSPTRVAGRITGELFF.

This clone appeared a few times. The rearrangement uses TRBV6-5 and TRBJ2-1; 10 nucleotides line up with TRBD2. The ends lost 6 bases at V and 3 bases at J; junction bases unmatched: 5. Germline V gene data show CDR1 as MNHEY and CDR2 as SVGAGI. The CDR3 totals 15 residues. The CDR3 DNA reads TGTGCCAGCAGGGACCGGACTAGCGGCTACAATGAGCAGTTCTTC. As protein: CASRDRTSGYNEQFF.